These 21 T cell receptor beta chains came from one sample sequenced in a study of siplizumab effects on memory and regulatory T cells. Responder and stimulator cells in the mixed lymphocyte reaction were cultured together for around 6 days at 37°C. Their antigens are not known. TCRdb's copy holds only in-frame clones and misses some; the assay was immunoSEQ multiplex PCR. The table includes about a thousand clones, around 69% detected once. Sequenced input: CFSE-low (dividing) CD8+ T cells sorted from an allogeneic mixed lymphocyte reaction. These receptors originate from a human donor in good health; the cells came from an allogeneic mixed lymphocyte reaction.

This chain connects TRBV15 to TRBJ1-1; D is undetermined. The V end lost 0 bases, the J end lost 0 bases, and 8 bases lay between the germline ends. Germline V CDR1 and CDR2: LNHNV, YYDKDF (reference sequence). The CDR3 is 15 residues long. Here the CDR3 DNA reads TGTGCCACCAGCAGAGACCGGGCGCTGAACACTGAAGCTTTCTTT. Protein product: CATSRDRALNTEAFF.

In its sample, this clone was seen a few times. The V and J genes are TRBV4-1 and TRBJ2-3; D is uncertain. CDR3 length: 15 residues. Germline-derived CDR1 and CDR2 are MGHRA and YSYEKL. V lost 1 base and J lost 0, with 8 bases in between. CDR3 nucleotide sequence: TGCGCCAGCAGCCAAGTAAGCACTAGCACAGATACGCAGTATTTT. The encoded protein is CASSQVSTSTDTQYF.

The rearrangement joins TRBV27 to TRBJ2-5, with 16 bases matching TRBD2. The V gene end was trimmed by 4 bases and the J gene end by 2 bases; junction bases not matched to a gene: 10. The CDR3 contains 19 residues. Germline V gene sequence: CDR1 MNHEY, CDR2 SMNVEV (reference sequence). Here the CDR3 DNA reads TGTGCCAGCAGTTCTCTCATGGGACTAGCGGGAGGGGAACAAGAGACCCAGTACTTC. It translates to CASSSLMGLAGGEQETQYF.

The chain employs TRBV11-3 and TRBJ2-5, with a tentative D call TRBD2 (6 bases). Between the trimmed V and J ends, which lost 2 bases and 2 bases, there was a span of 9 bases. Germline V gives CDR1 SGHNT, CDR2 YENEEA. The CDR3 sequence is 14 residues long. Here the CDR3 DNA reads TGTGCCAGCAGCTTACGGCGGGGACAAGAGACCCAGTACTTC. It codes for CASSLRRGQETQYF.

The chain links TRBV7-6 to TRBJ2-5; D is undetermined. CDR1 and CDR2 from the germline V gene are SGHVS and FNYEAQ. CDR3 length: 13 amino acids. The V end was cut by 1 base, the J end by 7 bases, with 10 bases between. Here the CDR3 reads CASSLGSSGTQYF. For the CDR3, the DNA is TGTGCCAGCAGCTTAGGCAGCTCGGGGACCCAGTACTTC.

This clone was seen a single time. The J gene is TRBJ2-1, the V gene TRBV7-9, with 9 bases aligning to TRBD1. This CDR3 region has 17 residues. Germline lookup yields CDR1 SEHNR and CDR2 FQNEAQ (reference sequence). Trimming cost V 4 bases and J 5 bases; bases outside gene matches: 12. The CDR3 nucleotides read TGTGCCAGCAGCTCAGCCGGGACAGGGAATAAGGACAATGAGCAGTTCTTC. The encoded protein is CASSSAGTGNKDNEQFF. The variable domain in full, completed from reference TRBV7-9 and TRBJ2-1, reads DTGVSQNPRHKITKRGQNVTFRCDPISEHNRLYWYRQTLGQGPEFLTYFQNEAQLEKSRLLSDRFSAERPKGSFSTLEIQRTEQGDSAMYLCASSSAGTGNKDNEQFFGPGTRLTVL.

The chain uses TRBV7-6 and TRBJ2-3; 15 bases map to TRBD2. The germline V gene has CDR1 SGHVS and CDR2 FNYEAQ. The V gene end was trimmed by 5 bases and the J gene end by 4 bases; junction bases not matched to a gene: 13. This CDR3 has 19 residues. CDR3 nucleotides: TGTGCCAGCAGCCGGACTAGCGGGAGGGCCGTTTTTTCCTCAGATACGCAGTATTTT. Amino acid sequence: CASSRTSGRAVFSSDTQYF.

The chain joins TRBV6-5 to TRBJ2-1; D is tentatively TRBD1 or TRBD2 (5 bases each). This CDR3 spans 15 amino acids. Germline V gene sequence: CDR1 MNHEY, CDR2 SVGAGI. Trimming took off 5 bases at V and 6 bases at J, with 17 bases between the two ends. Written as DNA, the CDR3 is TGTGCCAGCAGTCCCGGGACCCCCGGCCCCAATGAGCAGTTCTTC. This codes for CASSPGTPGPNEQFF.

In DNA, the CDR3 is TGTGCCAGCAGCCTTGGACTAGCGGGCTCCTACAATGAGCAGTTCTTC. Translated: CASSLGLAGSYNEQFF. The chain uses TRBV11-2 and TRBJ2-1; 11 bases map to TRBD2. Trimming at V came to 5 bases and at J to 0 bases, leaving 3 bases not matched to a gene. In germline, CDR1 is SGHAT, CDR2 FQNNGV. This CDR3 spans 16 amino acids.

This clone was detected only once. The rearrangement uses TRBV19 and TRBJ2-3; TRBD1 agrees at 9 bases. J was trimmed by 4 bases and V by 5 bases; bases with no gene match: 7. CDR3 length: 15 amino acids. Germline CDR1 and CDR2: LNHDA and SQIVND (reference sequence). CDR3 sequence reads: CASSVGQGFADTQYF. Here the CDR3 DNA reads TGTGCCAGTAGTGTGGGACAGGGTTTCGCAGATACGCAGTATTTT.

V gene TRBV7-9 combines with J gene TRBJ2-2; a possible D gene is TRBD2 (6 bases). Germline V lookup: CDR1 SEHNR, CDR2 FQNEAQ (reference sequence). The CDR3 consists of 14 residues. The V gene lost 5 bases and the J gene lost 8 bases, with 15 bases spanning the gap. For the CDR3, the DNA is TGTGCCAGCAGCCCTGAAACTAGCCCTGGGGAGCTGTTTTTT. Protein: CASSPETSPGELFF.

This rearrangement joins TRBV9 to TRBJ2-4; tentatively, D is TRBD1 or TRBD2 (6 bases each). Germline CDR1 and CDR2: SGDLS and YYNGEE. With 2 bases removed from V and 8 bases from J, the gap between germline ends came to 14 bases. The CDR3 covers 14 residues. CDR3 bases: TGTGCCAGCAGCGTCGGGGGCCTGGTTGACATTCAGTACTTC. Translation gives CASSVGGLVDIQYF.

V gene TRBV4-1 combines with J gene TRBJ1-1; D is uncertain. V was clipped by 1 base and J by 0 bases, with 9 bases between them. The CDR3 spans 15 residues. Germline values: CDR1 MGHRA, CDR2 YSYEKL. CDR3 loop: CASSQARALNTEAFF. The CDR3 nucleotides read TGCGCCAGCAGCCAAGCAAGGGCCTTGAACACTGAAGCTTTCTTT.

V and J are TRBV9 and TRBJ2-7; either TRBD1 or TRBD2 may fit D (5 bases each). CDR1 is SGDLS and CDR2 is YYNGEE in the germline V gene. V lost 4 bases and J 3 bases, leaving 20 bases between the germline ends. CDR3 length: 16 residues. CDR3 nucleotide sequence: TGTGCCAGCAGCATAACCGGGACGGACGTACTCTACGAGCAGTACTTC. Translated, it gives CASSITGTDVLYEQYF.

The chain links TRBV27 to TRBJ2-7, with D perhaps given as TRBD1 or TRBD2 (5 bases each). CDR1 is MNHEY, CDR2 SMNVEV, per germline (reference sequence). The CDR3 extends over 13 amino acids. The V gene lost 3 bases and the J gene lost 3 bases, with 9 bases spanning the gap. The CDR3 bases are TGTGCCAGCAGTTTCTCGAGGGGCTACGAGCAGTACTTC. It is translated as CASSFSRGYEQYF.

The V and J genes are TRBV2 and TRBJ1-2, with D possibly TRBD1 on 6 matching bases. CDR1 and CDR2 (germline): SNHLY, FYNNEI. Trimming took off 8 bases at V and 3 bases at J, with 16 bases between the two ends. The CDR3 has 14 amino acids. CDR3 bases: TGTGCCAGCCTCCCGACCGGGGGCGACTATGGCTACACCTTC. It encodes CASLPTGGDYGYTF. The complete variable domain, with remaining parts taken from reference TRBV2 and TRBJ1-2, reads EPEVTQTPSHQVTQMGQEVILRCVPISNHLYFYWYRQILGQKVEFLVSFYNNEISEKSEIFDDQFSVERPDGSNFTLKIRSTKLEDSAMYFCASLPTGGDYGYTFGSGTRLTVV.

This chain links TRBV10-3 with TRBJ1-1; 9 bases align to TRBD1. V lost 3 bases to trimming and J lost 5 bases; unmatched junction nucleotides: 4. Germline V CDR1 and CDR2: ENHRY, SYGVKD. The CDR3 runs 14 residues. The CDR3 nucleotides read TGTGCCATCAGTGACCTGGACAGGGGAACTGAAGCTTTCTTT. This codes for CAISDLDRGTEAFF.

The chain carries TRBV5-1 and TRBJ2-7; D might be TRBD2 (6 bases). Germline CDR1 reads SGHRS; CDR2 reads YFSETQ. The CDR3 has 14 residues. V was cut by 4 bases and J by 2 bases, with 13 bases left in between. The chain's CDR3 is CASSTGTEAYEQYF. In nucleotides, the CDR3 is TGCGCCAGCAGCACCGGGACTGAGGCCTACGAGCAGTACTTC.

This clone was seen a single time. CDR3 sequence reads: CAWSAGLHGYTF. The CDR3 DNA follows: TGTGCCTGGAGTGCTGGACTCCATGGCTACACCTTC. The V gene is TRBV30, the J gene TRBJ1-2; no reliable D call. The ends were cut back, 1 base at V and 6 bases at J, with 9 bases in the middle. The CDR3 contains 12 residues. Germline V gives CDR1 GTSNPN, CDR2 SVGIG (reference sequence).

The chain joins TRBV27 to TRBJ2-1; D might be TRBD1 or TRBD2, each matching 5 bases. Germline CDR1 is MNHEY and CDR2 is SMNVEV (reference sequence). The V gene lost 1 base and the J gene lost 5 bases, with 15 bases spanning the gap. This CDR3 comprises 16 residues. Here the CDR3 reads CASSLLLPQGHNEQFF. CDR3 DNA: TGTGCCAGCAGTTTATTGCTTCCTCAGGGACACAATGAGCAGTTCTTC.

This chain connects TRBV5-1 to TRBJ1-1, with 8 bases that match TRBD1. Germline values: CDR1 SGHRS, CDR2 YFSETQ. The ends lost 0 bases at V and 4 bases at J; junction bases unmatched: 2. This CDR3 has 14 residues. The CDR3 reads CASSLGTGSTEAFF. The DNA for the CDR3 is TGCGCCAGCAGCTTGGGGACAGGGTCCACTGAAGCTTTCTTT.